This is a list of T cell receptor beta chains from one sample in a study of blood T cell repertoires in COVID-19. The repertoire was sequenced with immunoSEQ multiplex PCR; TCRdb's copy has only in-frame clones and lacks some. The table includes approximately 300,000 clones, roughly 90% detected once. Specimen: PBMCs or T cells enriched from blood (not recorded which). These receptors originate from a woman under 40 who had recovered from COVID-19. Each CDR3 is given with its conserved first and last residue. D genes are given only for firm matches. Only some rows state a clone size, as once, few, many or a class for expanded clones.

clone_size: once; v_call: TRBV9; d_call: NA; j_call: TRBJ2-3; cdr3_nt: TGTGCCAGCAGCGTATCCCCTACTCACACAGATACGCAGTATTTT; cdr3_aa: CASSVSPTHTDTQYF
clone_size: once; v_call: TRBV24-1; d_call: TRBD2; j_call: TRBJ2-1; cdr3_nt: TGTGCCACCAGTGATTTGCGCACTAGCGGAGTCTACAATGAGCAGTTCTTC; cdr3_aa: CATSDLRTSGVYNEQFF
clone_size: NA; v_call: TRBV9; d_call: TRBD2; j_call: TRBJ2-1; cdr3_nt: TGTGCCAGCAGCGTGGGACTAGCGATGACCTACAATGAGCAGTTCTTC; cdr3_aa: CASSVGLAMTYNEQFF
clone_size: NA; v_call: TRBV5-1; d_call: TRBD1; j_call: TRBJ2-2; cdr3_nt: TGCGCCAGCAGCTTGAGGGGACAGCTTAACACCGGGGAGCTGTTTTTT; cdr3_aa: CASSLRGQLNTGELFF
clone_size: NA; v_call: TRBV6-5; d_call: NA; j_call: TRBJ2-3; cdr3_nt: TGTGCCAGCAGTTACTCGAGGGATAGCACAGATACGCAGTATTTT; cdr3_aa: CASSYSRDSTDTQYF
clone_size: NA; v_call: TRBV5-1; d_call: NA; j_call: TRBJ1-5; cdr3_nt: TGCGCCAGCAGCTTGGATGGGGCTGGCAATCAGCCCCAGCATTTT; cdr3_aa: CASSLDGAGNQPQHF
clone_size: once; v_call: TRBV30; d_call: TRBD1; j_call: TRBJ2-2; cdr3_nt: TGTGCCTGGAGGGGACAGGGGATCCCGAGCACCGGGGAGCTGTTTTTT; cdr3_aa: CAWRGQGIPSTGELFF
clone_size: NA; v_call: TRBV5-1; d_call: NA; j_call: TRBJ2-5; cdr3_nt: TGCGCCAGCAGCTTGGCCGGGGTGGGAACGGAGACCCAGTACTTC; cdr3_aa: CASSLAGVGTETQYF
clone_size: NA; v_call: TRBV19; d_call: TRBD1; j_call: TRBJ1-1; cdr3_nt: TGTGCCACGTCCCGGGACAGGGCATCAGAAAACACTGAAGCTTTCTTT; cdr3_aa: CATSRDRASENTEAFF
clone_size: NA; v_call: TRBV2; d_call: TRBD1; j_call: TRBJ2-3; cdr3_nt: TGTGCCAGCTTACAGGGGGCTACAGATACGCAGTATTTT; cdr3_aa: CASLQGATDTQYF
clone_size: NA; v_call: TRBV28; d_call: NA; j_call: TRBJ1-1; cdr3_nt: TGTGCCAGCAGTCCGCACGGGACTTCGAACACTGAAGCTTTCTTT; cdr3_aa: CASSPHGTSNTEAFF
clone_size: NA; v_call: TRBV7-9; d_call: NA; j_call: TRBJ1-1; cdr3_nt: TGTGCCAGCAGCTTCCCGGGGGGGAACACTGAAGCTTTCTTT; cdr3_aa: CASSFPGGNTEAFF
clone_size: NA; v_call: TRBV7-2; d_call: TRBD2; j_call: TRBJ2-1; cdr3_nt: TGTGCCAGCAGCTTAGCGTCAGTAGCGGGGAATCCGGCTGAGCAGTTCTTC; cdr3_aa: CASSLASVAGNPAEQFF
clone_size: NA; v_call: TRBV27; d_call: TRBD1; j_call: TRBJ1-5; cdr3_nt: TGTGCCAGCAGTCTGCAGGGGGATCAGCCCCAGCATTTT; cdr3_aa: CASSLQGDQPQHF
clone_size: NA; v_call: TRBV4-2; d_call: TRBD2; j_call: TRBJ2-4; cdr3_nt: TGTGCCAGCAGCCGTCCGGGACTAGGCGGTAACATTCAGTACTTC; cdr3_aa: CASSRPGLGGNIQYF
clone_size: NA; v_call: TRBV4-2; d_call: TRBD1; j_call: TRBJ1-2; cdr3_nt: TGTGCCAGCAGCCAAGAATGGCAGGGGGCGAGCTATGGCTACACCTTC; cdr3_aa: CASSQEWQGASYGYTF
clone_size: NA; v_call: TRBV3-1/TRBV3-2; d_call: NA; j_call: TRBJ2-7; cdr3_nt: TGTGCCAGCAGCCAGTCACTAGCCGAGCAGTACTTC; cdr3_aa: CASSQSLAEQYF
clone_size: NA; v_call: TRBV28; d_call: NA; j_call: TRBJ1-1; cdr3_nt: TGTGCCAGCAGTTTTCCGCCCGGGACAGAAGCTTTCTTT; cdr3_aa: CASSFPPGTEAFF
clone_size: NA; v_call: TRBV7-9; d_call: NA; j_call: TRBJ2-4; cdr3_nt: TGTGCCAGCAGCTTAGGGGAGCTAGCCAAAAACATTCAGTACTTC; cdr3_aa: CASSLGELAKNIQYF
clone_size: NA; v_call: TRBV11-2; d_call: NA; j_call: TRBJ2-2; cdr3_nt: TGTGCCAGCAGCCCCCGTATCCAGCGGGTCAACACCGGGGAGCTGTTTTTT; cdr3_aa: CASSPRIQRVNTGELFF
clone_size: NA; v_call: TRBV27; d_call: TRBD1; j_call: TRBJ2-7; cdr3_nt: TGTGCCAGCTCCACCCTCGCACAGGGGTTCGTAGAGCAGTACTTC; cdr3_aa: CASSTLAQGFVEQYF
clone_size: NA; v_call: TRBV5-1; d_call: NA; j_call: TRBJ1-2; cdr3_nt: TGCGCCAGCAGCATGGGCGGGGGCCGGTATGGCTACACCTTC; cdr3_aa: CASSMGGGRYGYTF
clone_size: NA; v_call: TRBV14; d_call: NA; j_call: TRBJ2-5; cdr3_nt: TGTGCCAGCAGCCAAGCCGACTGGGAGACCCAGTACTTC; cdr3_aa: CASSQADWETQYF
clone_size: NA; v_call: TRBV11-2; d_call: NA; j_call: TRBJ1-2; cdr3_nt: TGTGCCAGCAGCTTAGATGAGGGAAGCTATGGCTACACCTTC; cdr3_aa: CASSLDEGSYGYTF
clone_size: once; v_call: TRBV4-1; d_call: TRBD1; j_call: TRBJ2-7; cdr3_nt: TGCGCCAGCAGCCACCCCGCAGGCGGGACAGGGAAGTACTTC; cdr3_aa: CASSHPAGGTGKYF
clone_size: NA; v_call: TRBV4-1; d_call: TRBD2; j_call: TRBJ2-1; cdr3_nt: TGCGCCAGCAGCCATATAGCGGGAGCGACATACAATGAGCAGTTCTTC; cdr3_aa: CASSHIAGATYNEQFF
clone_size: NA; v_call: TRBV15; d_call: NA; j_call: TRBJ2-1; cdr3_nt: TGTGCCACCAGCAGAGATCGCGGAAGGACCTACAATGAGCAGTTCTTC; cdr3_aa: CATSRDRGRTYNEQFF
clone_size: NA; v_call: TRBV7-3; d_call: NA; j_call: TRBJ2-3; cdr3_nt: TGTGCCAGCAGCGAAAGCGGCGGGGGACACACAGATACGCAGTATTTT; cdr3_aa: CASSESGGGHTDTQYF
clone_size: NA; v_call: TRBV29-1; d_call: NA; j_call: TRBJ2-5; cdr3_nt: TGCAGCGCCTTGGAGGCAGGAGAGACCCAGTACTTC; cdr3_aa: CSALEAGETQYF
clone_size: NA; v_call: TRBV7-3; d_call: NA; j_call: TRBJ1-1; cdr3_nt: TGTGCCAGCAGCGCAAACCCCGCTCAGGGTGACACTGAAGCTTTCTTT; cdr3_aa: CASSANPAQGDTEAFF
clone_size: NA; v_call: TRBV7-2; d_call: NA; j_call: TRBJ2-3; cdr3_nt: TGTGCCAGCAGCTTGAGCGGCCTCCCAACATCAACGCAGTATTTT; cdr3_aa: CASSLSGLPTSTQYF
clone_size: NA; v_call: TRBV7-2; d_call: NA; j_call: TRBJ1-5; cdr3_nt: TGTGCCAGCAGCTTAGACAGCCCGAGCAATCAGCCCCAGCATTTT; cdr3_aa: CASSLDSPSNQPQHF
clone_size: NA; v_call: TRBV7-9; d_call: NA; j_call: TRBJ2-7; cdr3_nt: TGTGCCAGCAGCTTTAGTAGCGGCCCAGCAGGCTGGTACTTC; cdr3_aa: CASSFSSGPAGWYF
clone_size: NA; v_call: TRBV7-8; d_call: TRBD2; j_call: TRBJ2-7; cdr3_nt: TGTGCCAGCAGCTTACTAGCGGGAACTTACGAGCAGTACTTC; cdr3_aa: CASSLLAGTYEQYF
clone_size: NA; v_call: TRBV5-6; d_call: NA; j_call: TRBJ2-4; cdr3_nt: TGTGCCAGCAGCTCGGCGCGAGGGGGTGACATTCAGTACTTC; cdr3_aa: CASSSARGGDIQYF
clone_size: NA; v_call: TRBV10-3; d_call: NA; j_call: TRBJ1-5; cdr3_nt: TGTGCCATCAGCGCCGGGGAAAATCAGCCCCAGCATTTT; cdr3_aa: CAISAGENQPQHF
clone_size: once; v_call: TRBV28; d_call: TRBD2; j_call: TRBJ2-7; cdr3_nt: TGTGCCAGCAGCCCGATTCTAGCGGGAGCTTCCTACGAGCAGTACTTC; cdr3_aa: CASSPILAGASYEQYF
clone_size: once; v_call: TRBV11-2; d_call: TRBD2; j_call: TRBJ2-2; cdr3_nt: TGTGCCAGCAGCAAATGGGAGGGGAATACCGGGGAGCTGTTTTTT; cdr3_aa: CASSKWEGNTGELFF
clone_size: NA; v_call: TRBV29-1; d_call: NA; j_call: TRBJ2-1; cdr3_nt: TGCAGCGTTAACAGGGTAAGGGAGCAGTTCTTC; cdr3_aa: CSVNRVREQFF
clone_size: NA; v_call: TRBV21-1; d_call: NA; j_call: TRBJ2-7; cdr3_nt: TGTGCCAGCACCCCGGAGCAGTACTTC; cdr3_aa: CASTPEQYF
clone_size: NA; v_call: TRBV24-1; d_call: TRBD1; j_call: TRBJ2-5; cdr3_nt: TGTGCCACCAGTGATTCCGACAGGGCCCAAGAGACCCAGTACTTC; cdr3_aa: CATSDSDRAQETQYF
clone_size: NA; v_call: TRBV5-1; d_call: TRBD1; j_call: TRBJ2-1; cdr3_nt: TGCGCCAGCAGCCGGGCCGGGACAGGCTACAATGAGCAGTTCTTC; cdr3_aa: CASSRAGTGYNEQFF
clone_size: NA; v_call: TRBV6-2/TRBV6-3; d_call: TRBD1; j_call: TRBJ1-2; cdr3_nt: TGTGCCAGCAGTTTCCCGGGACAGGGTCCCTATGGCTACACCTTC; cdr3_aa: CASSFPGQGPYGYTF
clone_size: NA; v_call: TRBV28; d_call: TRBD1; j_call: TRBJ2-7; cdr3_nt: TGTGCCAGCAGTCTACCCCTCGGACAGGACGAGCAGTACTTC; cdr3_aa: CASSLPLGQDEQYF
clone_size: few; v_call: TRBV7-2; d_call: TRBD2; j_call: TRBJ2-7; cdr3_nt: TGTGCCAGCAGCTTAGAACTAGCGCGATACGAGCAGTACTTC; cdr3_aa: CASSLELARYEQYF
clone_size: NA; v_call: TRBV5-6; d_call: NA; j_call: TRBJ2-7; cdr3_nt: TGTGCCAGCAGCGAGCAGGATATCTACGAGCAGTACTTC; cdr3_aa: CASSEQDIYEQYF
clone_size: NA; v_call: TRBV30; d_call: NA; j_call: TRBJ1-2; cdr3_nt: TGTGCCTGGACGTTGGGGCATGGCTACACCTTC; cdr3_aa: CAWTLGHGYTF
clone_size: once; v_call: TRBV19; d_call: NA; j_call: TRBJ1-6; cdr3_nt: TGTGCCAGTAGCCAACAGGGAAATTCACCCCTCCACTTT; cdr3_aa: CASSQQGNSPLHF
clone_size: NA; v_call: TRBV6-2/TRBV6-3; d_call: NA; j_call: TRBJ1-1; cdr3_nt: TGTGCCAGCAGTTACGATGTGGAGCGCGGGGGATCTCCACTCACTGAAGCTTTCTTT; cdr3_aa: CASSYDVERGGSPLTEAFF
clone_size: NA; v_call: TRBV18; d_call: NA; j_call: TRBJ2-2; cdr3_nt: TGTGCCAGCTCCACCAACTCCGGGGAGCTGTTTTTT; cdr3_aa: CASSTNSGELFF
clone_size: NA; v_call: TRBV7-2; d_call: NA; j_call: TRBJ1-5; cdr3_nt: TGTGCCAGCAGCTTAGTAGTGGTCAATCAGCCCCAGCATTTT; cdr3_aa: CASSLVVVNQPQHF
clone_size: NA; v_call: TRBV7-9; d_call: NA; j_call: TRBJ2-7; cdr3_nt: TGTGCCAGCAGCTTAGGGGCTTACAGGGAGAAGGACAGCGAGCAGTACTTC; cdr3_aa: CASSLGAYREKDSEQYF
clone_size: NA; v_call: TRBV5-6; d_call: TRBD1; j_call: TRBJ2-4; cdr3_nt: TGTGCCAGCAGCTGGGGACAGACCACCGGGTACTTC; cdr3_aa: CASSWGQTTGYF
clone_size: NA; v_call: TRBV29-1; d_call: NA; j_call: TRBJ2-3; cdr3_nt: TGCAGCGTTGCCCGGACAGCTAGCACAGATACGCAGTATTTT; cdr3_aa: CSVARTASTDTQYF
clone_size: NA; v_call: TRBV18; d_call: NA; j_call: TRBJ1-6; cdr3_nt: TGTGCCAGCTCACCGGGGACTTCCTATAATTCACCCCTCCACTTT; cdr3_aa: CASSPGTSYNSPLHF
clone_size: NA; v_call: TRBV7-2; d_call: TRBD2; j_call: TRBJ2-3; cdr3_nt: TGTGCCAGCAGCTTTCTCTGGGGAGGGTCCCTCGATACGCAGTATTTT; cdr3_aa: CASSFLWGGSLDTQYF
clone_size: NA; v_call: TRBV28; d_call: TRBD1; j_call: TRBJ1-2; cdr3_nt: TGTGCCAGCACCATTTGGACAGGGGGTTCTGTCTCTGGCTACACCTTC; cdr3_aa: CASTIWTGGSVSGYTF
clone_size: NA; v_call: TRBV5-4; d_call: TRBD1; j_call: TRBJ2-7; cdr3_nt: TGTGCCAGCAGCTTGGGGACAGGGGGGGACTACGAGCAGTACTTC; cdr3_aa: CASSLGTGGDYEQYF
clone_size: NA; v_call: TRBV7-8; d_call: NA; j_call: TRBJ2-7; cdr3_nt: TGTGCCAGCAGCCTCATCGGGGGGCTAACGTACGAGCAGTACTTC; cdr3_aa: CASSLIGGLTYEQYF